Reported below is one T cell receptor (beta chain). This record belongs to a study of blood T cell repertoires in COVID-19. Study-level information: There were acute and convalescent COVID-19 samples, and they came from the United States, Italy and Spain. PBMCs, B-cell-depleted T cells, or T cells were the source of the cDNA or gDNA that made up the material.

In the source study's methods: Amplifying reference gene primers gave estimates of nucleated cell counts. The protocol was immunoSEQ multiplex PCR, while the TCRdb copy is restricted to in-frame clones and leaves out a portion. D and trimming were read from the DNA, whereas the V and J calls and clone size are those reported in that table. The sample has about 89,000 clones; around 88% are singletons. In germline, CDR1 is SGHNT, CDR2 YENEEA. V shed 6 bases and J shed 4 bases, with 17 bases lying between them. CDR3 length: 15 residues. The receptor's source is an older man with active or convalescent COVID-19. J is TRBJ2-3 and V is TRBV11-3; D uncertain. The sample taken for sequencing was peripheral blood. CDR3 in DNA: TGTGCCAGCAGTTCAACTTGGGCCCCCGCAGATACGCAGTATTTT. It codes for CASSSTWAPADTQYF.